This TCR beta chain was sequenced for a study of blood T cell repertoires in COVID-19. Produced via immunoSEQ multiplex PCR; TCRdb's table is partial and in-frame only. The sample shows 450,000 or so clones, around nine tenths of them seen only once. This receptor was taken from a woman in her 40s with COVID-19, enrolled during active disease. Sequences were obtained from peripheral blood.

The CDR3 nucleotides are TGTGCCAGCAGCCGGGAAGGTGGCTACACCTTC. This translates into CASSREGGYTF. The chain recombines TRBV6-6 with TRBJ1-2; D is unclear. Germline CDR1 is MNHNY and CDR2 is SVGAGI (reference sequence). CDR3 size: 11 residues. Trimming removed 6 bases from V and 7 bases from J, with 9 bases in between.